This T cell receptor beta chain originates from a study of T cells after yellow fever vaccination. TCRdb redid the calling of the 5' RACE reads with MiXCR, one entry per CDR3 protein. The table has about 320,000 distinct CDR3 sequences, approximately 12% seen once. Looked up from germline, CDR1 is DFQATT and CDR2 is SNEGSKA (reference sequence). The ends were cut back, 7 bases at V and 2 bases at J, with 19 bases in the middle. CDR3 length: 15 residues. This TCR derives from a man between 18 and 35 years old who received the YFV17D yellow fever vaccine. The rearrangement uses TRBV20-1 and TRBJ2-3; TRBD2 might be the D (7 bases). This sample comprised CD4+ T cells sorted from PBMCs, obtained 45 days after the yellow fever booster vaccination. This chain's CDR3 is CSVSRGGGPTDTQYF. As DNA, the CDR3 is TGCAGTGTCTCGCGGGGCGGGGGCCCCACAGATACGCAGTATTTT.